This TCR beta chain came from a study of OX40 agonist ivuxolimab in advanced cancers. About the study as a whole: The costimulatory receptor OX40 (CD134) was targeted by ivuxolimab, a fully human IgG2 agonistic monoclonal antibody. Intravenous ivuxolimab was administered to patients every 2 weeks at six dose levels: 0.01, 0.1, 0.3, 1.5, 3 and 10 mg/kg. Among the roughly 52 dose-escalation patients, some 20 had hepatocellular carcinoma, 15 melanoma, 9 renal cell carcinoma and 9 head and neck cancer. In the dose-escalation cohort, approximately 83% of patients were male, and the mean age was roughly 60 years with a range of roughly 23 to 90. Prior anti-PD-1, anti-PD-L1 or anti-CTLA-4 therapy was permitted, and about two fifths of dose-escalation patients had received checkpoint inhibitors. Partial responses were achieved by three dose-escalation patients, of whom one had hepatocellular carcinoma and two had cutaneous melanoma. Peripheral TCRbeta sequencing was intended to test whether TCR sequence diversity was altered and clonal T-cell expansion was caused by ivuxolimab. The monotherapy dose-escalation portion (N = 52 patients) of the phase I ivuxolimab trial is reported in the paper. Overall study results and their limits: At doses of 0.1 to 3.0 mg/kg, clonal expansion of both CD4+ and CD8+ blood T cells was observed from baseline to week 6. After ivuxolimab, CD8+ T cells had more expanded clones than CD4+ T cells on average. Low levels of normalized T-cell clonal expansion were also shown by some nonresponding patients. Antigen specificity was not determined for the clonally expanded peripheral T cells. In the 0.1-3.0 mg/kg groups, partial responders had among the lowest normalized peripheral clonal expansion, particularly in CD8+ T cells.

The trial excluded patients who had a history of autoimmune disease or who were on systemic immunosuppression. Peripheral blood for TCR sequencing was collected from all dose cohorts at baseline, on cycle 4 day 1, and on cycle 7 day 1. The samples were taken from a phase I, first-in-human, multicenter, open-label dose-escalation trial of ivuxolimab. Adults with locally advanced or metastatic melanoma, renal cell, hepatocellular, or head and neck squamous cell carcinoma were enrolled in the trial. Before TCR sequencing, CD4+ T cells and CD8+ T cells were sorted from peripheral blood as separate populations. Regarding this clone: Its recognized antigen is unknown. One base away there is no much larger clone; base qualities are not given.

In the germline V gene, CDR1 corresponds to MGHRA and CDR2 to YSYEKL. Ends trimmed: V by 0 bases, J by 8 bases; bases unmatched to a gene: 5. The CDR3 measures 15 amino acids from cysteine to phenylalanine. The DNA shown is the 45-base CDR3, in frame from base 1. Genomic DNA was extracted from sorted cells for sequencing of the TCRbeta CDR3 region. The immunoSEQ Assay was used for sequencing of TCRbeta CDR3 regions. Imported from immuneACCESS, the table was reduced by TCRdb to in-frame sequences with V and J called. These copies leave out some clones; in studies compared against another copy, an unresolved V gene accounts for under half, and the cause of the remainder is not known. This sample comprises about 88,000 clones, approximately 85% of them detected only once. Clones ranked in the top ten supply 0.2% to 0.25% of the sample.

The chain is made from TRBV4-1 and TRBJ2-3; 10 central nucleotides agree with TRBD2. The clonotype originates from an adult with an advanced solid tumor such as melanoma, head and neck, liver or kidney cancer. The sample consisted of CD4+ or CD8+ T cells sorted from blood, taken in a trial of the OX40 agonist ivuxolimab. The CDR3 here reads CASSQESSGGGTQYF. The nucleotide sequence reads TGCGCCAGCAGCCAAGAATCAAGCGGGGGGGGTACGCAGTATTTT.